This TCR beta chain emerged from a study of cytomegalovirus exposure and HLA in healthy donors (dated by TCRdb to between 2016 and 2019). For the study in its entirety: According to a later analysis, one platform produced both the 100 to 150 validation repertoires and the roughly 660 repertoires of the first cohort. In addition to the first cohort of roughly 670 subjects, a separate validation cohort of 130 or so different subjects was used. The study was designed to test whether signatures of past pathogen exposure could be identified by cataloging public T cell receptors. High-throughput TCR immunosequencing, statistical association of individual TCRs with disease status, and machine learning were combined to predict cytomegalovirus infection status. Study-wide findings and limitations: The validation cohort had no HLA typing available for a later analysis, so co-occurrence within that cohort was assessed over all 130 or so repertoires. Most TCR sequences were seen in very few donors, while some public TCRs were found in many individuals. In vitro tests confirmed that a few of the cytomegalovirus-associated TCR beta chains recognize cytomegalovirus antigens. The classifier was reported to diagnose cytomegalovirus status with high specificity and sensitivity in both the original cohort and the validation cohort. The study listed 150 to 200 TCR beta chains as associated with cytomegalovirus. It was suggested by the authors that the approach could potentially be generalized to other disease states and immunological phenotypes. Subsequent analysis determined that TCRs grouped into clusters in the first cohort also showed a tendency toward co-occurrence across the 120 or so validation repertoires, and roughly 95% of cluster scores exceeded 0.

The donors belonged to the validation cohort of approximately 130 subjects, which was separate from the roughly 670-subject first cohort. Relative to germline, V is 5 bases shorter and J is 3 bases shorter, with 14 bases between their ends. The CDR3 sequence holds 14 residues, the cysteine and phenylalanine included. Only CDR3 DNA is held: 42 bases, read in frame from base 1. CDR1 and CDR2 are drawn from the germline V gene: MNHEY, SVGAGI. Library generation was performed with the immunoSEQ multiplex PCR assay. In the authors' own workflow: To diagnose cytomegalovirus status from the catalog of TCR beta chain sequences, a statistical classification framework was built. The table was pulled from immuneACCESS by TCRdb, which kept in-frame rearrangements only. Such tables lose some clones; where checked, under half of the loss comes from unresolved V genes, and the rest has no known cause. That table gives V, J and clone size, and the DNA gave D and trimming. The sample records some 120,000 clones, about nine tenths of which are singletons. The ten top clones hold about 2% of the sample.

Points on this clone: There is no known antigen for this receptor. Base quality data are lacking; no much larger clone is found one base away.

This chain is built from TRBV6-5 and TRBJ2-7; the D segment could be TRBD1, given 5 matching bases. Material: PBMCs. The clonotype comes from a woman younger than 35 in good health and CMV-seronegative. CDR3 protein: CASSLDTLSYEQYF. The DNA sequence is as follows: TGTGCCAGCAGTCTGGACACACTAAGCTACGAGCAGTACTTC.